This TCR beta chain was identified during a study of T-cell memory formation after mild COVID-19. The table lists this clonotype with a few counts. From the 5' RACE reads, TCRdb called clonotypes with MiXCR, one entry per CDR3 protein. The sample contains about 340,000 distinct CDR3 sequences, 10% to 15% of which appear only once. The V end was cut by 8 bases, the J end by 7 bases, with 23 bases between. CDR3 length: 15 amino acids. The germline gives CDR1 MNHEY, CDR2 SVGEGT. Sequencing was carried out using PBMCs or a T cell subset sorted from them (not recorded which). The source is a man aged 18 to 29 who had mild COVID-19 (a few samples of this study predate the infection). Cell type and time point are not known. The J gene is TRBJ1-1, the V gene TRBV6-2 or TRBV6-3; D perhaps matches TRBD1 (5 bases). Here the CDR3 DNA reads TGTGCCAGCCTTACCCCGGGGCAGTCGAACGGTGAAGCTTTCTTT. As protein: CASLTPGQSNGEAFF.